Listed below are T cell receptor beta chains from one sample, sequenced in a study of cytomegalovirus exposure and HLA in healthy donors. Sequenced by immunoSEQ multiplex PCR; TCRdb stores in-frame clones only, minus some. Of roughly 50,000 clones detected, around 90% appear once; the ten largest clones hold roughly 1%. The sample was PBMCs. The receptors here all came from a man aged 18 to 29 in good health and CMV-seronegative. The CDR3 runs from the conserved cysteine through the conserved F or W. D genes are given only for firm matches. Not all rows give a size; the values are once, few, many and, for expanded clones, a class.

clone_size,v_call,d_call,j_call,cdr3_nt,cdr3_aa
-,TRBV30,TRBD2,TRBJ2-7,TGTGCCTGGTCTAGCGGGAGGACTATCTACGAGCAGTACTTC,CAWSSGRTIYEQYF
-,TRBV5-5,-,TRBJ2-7,TGTGCCAGCCTGCCCACCGGAATGGACAGCTACGAGCAGTACTTC,CASLPTGMDSYEQYF
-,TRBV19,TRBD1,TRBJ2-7,TGTGCCTCCCGGGACAGGGATTACGAGCAGTACTTC,CASRDRDYEQYF
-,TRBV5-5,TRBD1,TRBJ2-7,TGTGCCAGCAGCCTCCGGGACAGGGAACGAGGAGAGCAGTACTTC,CASSLRDRERGEQYF
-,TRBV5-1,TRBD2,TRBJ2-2,TGCGCCAGCAGCTTGGAAGGACTAGCGAACACCGGGGAGCTGTTTTTT,CASSLEGLANTGELFF
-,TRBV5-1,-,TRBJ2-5,TGCGCCAGCAGCTCCGGCAGGGGGGCCTCCTCGGCCCAGTACTTC,CASSSGRGASSAQYF
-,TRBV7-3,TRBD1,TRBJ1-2,TGTGCCAGCAGTCGTGACAGGGGGAGCTACACCTTC,CASSRDRGSYTF
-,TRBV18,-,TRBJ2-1,TGTGCCAGCTCACCACCAGGGGTGGGGTCCTACAATGAGCAGTTCTTC,CASSPPGVGSYNEQFF
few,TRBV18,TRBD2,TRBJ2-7,TGTGCCAGCTCACCAGGACTAGCGGGAGGTTACTACGAGCAGTACTTC,CASSPGLAGGYYEQYF
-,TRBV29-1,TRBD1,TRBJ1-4,TGCAGCGTTACCAGACAGGGAGGTGAAAAACTGTTTTTT,CSVTRQGGEKLFF
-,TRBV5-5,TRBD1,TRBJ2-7,TGTGCCAGCAGCTTTATTTCAGGGGGCGTTGGGGAGCAGTACTTC,CASSFISGGVGEQYF
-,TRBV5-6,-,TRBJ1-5,TGTGCCAGCAGCAGTCGGGGGTTGACCAATCAGCCCCAGCATTTT,CASSSRGLTNQPQHF
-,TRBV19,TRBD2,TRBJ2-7,TGTGCCAGTAGTACTCAAGCGGGAGCGCTGGGTGAGCAGTACTTC,CASSTQAGALGEQYF
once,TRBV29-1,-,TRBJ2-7,TGCAGCGTTTTCTCCCCGGCCTACGAGCAGTACTTC,CSVFSPAYEQYF
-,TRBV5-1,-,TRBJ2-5,TGCGCCAGCAGCTTGGCTATCGGGTCCTCAATCCAAGAGACCCAGTACTTC,CASSLAIGSSIQETQYF
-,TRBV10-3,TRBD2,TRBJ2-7,TGTGCCATCAGCGGGACTAGCGGGGCCTACGAGCAGTACTTC,CAISGTSGAYEQYF
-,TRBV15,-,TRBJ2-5,TGTGCCACCAGCAGAGACGACAGGTTCCAGGAGACCCAGTACTTC,CATSRDDRFQETQYF
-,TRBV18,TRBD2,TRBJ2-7,TGTGCCAGCTCAGACAGCGGGGCAGCTCGCCATTTAAGGTACGAGCAGTACTTC,CASSDSGAARHLRYEQYF
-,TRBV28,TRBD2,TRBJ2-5,TGTGCCAGCAGTTTATCAGGGACTAGCGGGACCCAGTACTTC,CASSLSGTSGTQYF
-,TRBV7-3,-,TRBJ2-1,TGTGCCAGCAGCTTAGGCCCGCAGGGTGAGCAGTTCTTC,CASSLGPQGEQFF
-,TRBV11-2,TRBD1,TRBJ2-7,TGTGCCAGCAGCTGGGACAGCACCTACGAGCAGTACTTC,CASSWDSTYEQYF
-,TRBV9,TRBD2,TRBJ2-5,TGTGCCAGCAGCCCCCTGGGCGGGGGTCCGGGGGAGACCCAGTACTTC,CASSPLGGGPGETQYF
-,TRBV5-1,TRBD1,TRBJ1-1,TGCGCCAGCAGCTTAGGACAGGGGGCTGTGATGAACACTGAAGCTTTCTTT,CASSLGQGAVMNTEAFF
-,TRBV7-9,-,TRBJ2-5,TGTGCCAGCAGCTTAAGGGCTAGCGATAGTGAGACCCAGTACTTC,CASSLRASDSETQYF
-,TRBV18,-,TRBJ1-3,TGTGCCAGCTCCTCGGGAAGCTCTGGAAACACCATATATTTT,CASSSGSSGNTIYF
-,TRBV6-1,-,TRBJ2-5,TGTGCCAGCAGTGAAGCGCGTTTTGTCGAAGAGACCCAGTACTTC,CASSEARFVEETQYF
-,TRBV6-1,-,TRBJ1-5,TGTGCCAGCAACGGAGGTCCCCAGCATTTT,CASNGGPQHF
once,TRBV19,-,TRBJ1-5,TGTGCCAGTACCGCCGAACGGAGCAATCAGCCCCAGCATTTT,CASTAERSNQPQHF
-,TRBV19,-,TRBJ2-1,TGTGCCAGTAGTATGGGGCAGTACGGATACAATGAGCAGTTCTTC,CASSMGQYGYNEQFF
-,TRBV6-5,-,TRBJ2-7,TGTGCCAGCAGGGAAGGACAGCCAGGTGGAGAGCAGTACTTC,CASREGQPGGEQYF
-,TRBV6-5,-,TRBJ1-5,TGTGCCAGCAGCCCCGGGGGGTTTGACAATCAGCCCCAGCATTTT,CASSPGGFDNQPQHF
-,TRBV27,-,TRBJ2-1,TGTGCCAGCAAACGGGAGTCAGCCTACAATGAGCAGTTCTTC,CASKRESAYNEQFF
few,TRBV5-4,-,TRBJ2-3,TGTGCCAGCAGCCCGGCGGACTCAGATACGCAGTATTTT,CASSPADSDTQYF
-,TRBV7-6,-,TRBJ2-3,TGTGCCAGCAGCTTCCAGACTAGTTCAGATACGCAGTATTTT,CASSFQTSSDTQYF
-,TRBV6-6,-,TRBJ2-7,TGTGCCAGCAGTTACTCGAATCAGGGGTCGGACGAGCAGTACTTC,CASSYSNQGSDEQYF
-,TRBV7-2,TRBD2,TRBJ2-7,TGTGCCAGCAGCTTATATCGTAGCGGGGTCGAGCAGTACTTC,CASSLYRSGVEQYF
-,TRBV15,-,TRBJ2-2,TGTGCCACCAGCAGACCGTGGGGGGTGGATTACACCGGGGAGCTGTTTTTT,CATSRPWGVDYTGELFF
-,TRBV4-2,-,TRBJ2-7,TGTGCCAGCAGCCCGACGACCTCGGAGCACGAGCAGTACTTC,CASSPTTSEHEQYF
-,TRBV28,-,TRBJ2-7,TGTGCCAGCACCTCCCCCGGGCTAGCCCATAACGAGCAGTACTTC,CASTSPGLAHNEQYF
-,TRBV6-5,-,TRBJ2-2,TGTGCCAGCAGGAGCACAGGGAACCCCGGGGAGCTGTTTTTT,CASRSTGNPGELFF
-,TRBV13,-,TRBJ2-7,TGTGCCAGCAGCTGGGGGCGGGCCAATACCTACGAGCAGTACTTC,CASSWGRANTYEQYF
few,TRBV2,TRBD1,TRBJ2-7,TGTGCCAGCAGCCTCGGACAGGGGGGTTACGAGCAGTACTTC,CASSLGQGGYEQYF